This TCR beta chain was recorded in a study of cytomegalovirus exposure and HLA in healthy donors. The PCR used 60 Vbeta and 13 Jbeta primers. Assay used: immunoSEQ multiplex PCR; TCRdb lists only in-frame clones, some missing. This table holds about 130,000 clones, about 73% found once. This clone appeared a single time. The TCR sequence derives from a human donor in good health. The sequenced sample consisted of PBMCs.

As DNA, the CDR3 is TGTGCCAGCAGCGCCACCGGGACAGAGTCCCCGAACTATGGCTACACCTTC. It is translated as CASSATGTESPNYGYTF. The chain combines TRBV7-9 with TRBJ1-2; 7 nucleotides match TRBD1. The CDR3 length is 17 residues. V was pared by 5 bases and J by 2 bases, with 14 bases of the junction left unmatched. Germline V gives CDR1 SEHNR, CDR2 FQNEAQ (reference sequence).